In this sample, the clone carrying this TCR beta chain turned up once. Authors' analysis steps: Reference gene primer amplification gave estimated nucleated cell counts. Clones were sequenced by immunoSEQ multiplex PCR, and TCRdb holds only the in-frame ones, with some missing. D and trimming were read from the DNA, whereas the V and J calls and clone size are those reported in that table. Among roughly 670,000 clones listed, 80% to 90% were seen once. The data stem from a study of blood T cell repertoires in COVID-19. Study-level information: Researchers got acute and convalescent COVID-19 samples from the United States, Italy and Spain. Sources were T cells, B-cell-depleted T cells, or PBMCs; the material itself was cDNA or gDNA.

The receptor was derived from a woman between 18 and 30 years old with acute or convalescent COVID-19. Sample: peripheral blood.

The CDR3 DNA is TGTGCCAGCAGTGGACGACAGGGGCTGTATAACTATGGCTACACCTTC. Protein product: CASSGRQGLYNYGYTF. The rearrangement joins TRBV6-1 to TRBJ1-2, with 8 bases fitting TRBD1. The CDR3 is 16 amino acids. Germline lookup yields CDR1 MNHNS and CDR2 SASEGT. V was clipped by 4 bases and J by 1 base; unmatched bases: 8.